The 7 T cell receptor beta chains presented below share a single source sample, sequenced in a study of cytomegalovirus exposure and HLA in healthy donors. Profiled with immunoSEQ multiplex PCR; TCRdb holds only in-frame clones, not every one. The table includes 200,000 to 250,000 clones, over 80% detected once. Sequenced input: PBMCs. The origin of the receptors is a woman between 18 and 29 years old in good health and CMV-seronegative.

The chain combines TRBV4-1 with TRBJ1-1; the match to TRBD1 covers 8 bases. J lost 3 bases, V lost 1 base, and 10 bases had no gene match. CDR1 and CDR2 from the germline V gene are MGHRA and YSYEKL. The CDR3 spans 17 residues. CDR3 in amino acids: CASSQVGRGRGHTEAFF. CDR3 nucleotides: TGCGCCAGCAGCCAAGTGGGCCGGGGCAGGGGGCACACTGAAGCTTTCTTT.

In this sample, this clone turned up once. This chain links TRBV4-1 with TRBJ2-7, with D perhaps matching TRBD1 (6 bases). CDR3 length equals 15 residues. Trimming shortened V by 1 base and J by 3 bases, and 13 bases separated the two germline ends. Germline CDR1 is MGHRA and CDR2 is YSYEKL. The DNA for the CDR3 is TGCGCCAGCAGCCAAGTTGCAGGGGACCTCTACGAGCAGTACTTC. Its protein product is CASSQVAGDLYEQYF.

The CDR3 loop reads CASMGQGRGELFF. CDR3 coding DNA: TGTGCCAGCATGGGACAGGGTAGGGGGGAGCTGTTTTTT. J is TRBJ2-2 and V is TRBV27; 9 nucleotides agree with TRBD1. This CDR3 has 13 amino acids. V shed 7 bases, J shed 8 bases, and the junction held 5 bases outside the gene matches. Germline lookup yields CDR1 MNHEY and CDR2 SMNVEV (reference sequence).

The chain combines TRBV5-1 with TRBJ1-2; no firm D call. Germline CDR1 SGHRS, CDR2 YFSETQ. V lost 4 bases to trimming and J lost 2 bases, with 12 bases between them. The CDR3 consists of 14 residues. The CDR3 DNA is TGCGCCAGCAGCGAGACGGGAACCAACTATGGCTACACCTTC. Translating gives CASSETGTNYGYTF.

The CDR3: CASSITGTSNQPQHF. The CDR3 nucleotides read TGTGCCAGTAGTATAACCGGGACAAGCAATCAGCCCCAGCATTTT. V usage is TRBV19 and J usage is TRBJ1-5, with a tentative D call TRBD1 (6 bases). Germline V gene sequence: CDR1 LNHDA, CDR2 SQIVND (reference sequence). The CDR3 has 15 residues. The ends were cut back, 2 bases at V and 1 base at J, with 9 bases in the middle.

This chain's CDR3 is CASSFFAGYEQYF. CDR3 coding DNA: TGTGCCAGCAGCTTTTTCGCGGGATACGAGCAGTACTTC. This sequence joins TRBV5-6 and TRBJ2-7, with a weak D call TRBD2 (6 bases). CDR1 SGHDT and CDR2 YYEEEE come from the germline V gene. The CDR3 is 13 residues long. V lost 2 bases to trimming and J lost 4 bases, with 10 bases between them.

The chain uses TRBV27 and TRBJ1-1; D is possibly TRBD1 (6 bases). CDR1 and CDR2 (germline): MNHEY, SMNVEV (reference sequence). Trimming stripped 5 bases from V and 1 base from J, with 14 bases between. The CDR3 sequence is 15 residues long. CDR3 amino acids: CASSPRVDRNTEAFF. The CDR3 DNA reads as TGTGCCAGCAGTCCCCGAGTGGACAGGAACACTGAAGCTTTCTTT.